The 24 T cell receptor beta chains reported below all come from one sample, sequenced in a study of blood T cell dynamics during melanoma immunotherapy (dated by TCRdb to about 2020). The time point label for this specimen denotes: week 3, after first cycle of checkpoint inhibitor. To prepare the library, the immunoSEQ multiplex PCR assay was applied. Not all clones reach the TCRdb copy of this immuneACCESS table, which keeps in-frame sequences only. Checked studies attribute under half of the gap to unresolved V genes and leave the rest unexplained. Present in this sample are around 20,000 clones, roughly nine tenths of which were seen just once. The ten largest clonotypes hold about 6.8% of the sample. This specimen consisted of blood, obtained from a patient treated with checkpoint blockade. The receptor source for this set is a human donor with melanoma.

The chain recombines TRBV6-6 with TRBJ2-7, with D perhaps matching TRBD2 (5 bases). Germline V lookup: CDR1 MNHNY, CDR2 SVGAGI (reference sequence). This CDR3 region has 11 residues. With 6 bases removed from V and 7 bases from J, the gap between germline ends came to 10 bases. This CDR3 is CASSVGKEQYF. CDR3 DNA: TGTGCCAGCAGCGTCGGGAAAGAGCAGTACTTC.

This clone showed up just a few times. The CDR3 DNA follows: TGTGCCAGCAGTGCAACGGACGCCGGGGGGACTGAAGCTTTCTTT. Its protein is CASSATDAGGTEAFF. The V gene is TRBV6-4, the J gene TRBJ1-1; D possibly corresponds to TRBD1 (5 bases). The germline CDR1 and CDR2 sequences are MRHNA and SNTAGT. With 4 bases removed from V and 5 bases from J, the gap between germline ends came to 17 bases. The CDR3 is made up of 15 amino acids.

The gene calls are TRBV5-6 and TRBJ1-1; TRBD1 aligns across 7 bases. The V gene end was trimmed by 1 base and the J gene end by 0 bases; junction bases not matched to a gene: 3. The length of the CDR3 is 15 residues. In germline, CDR1 is SGHDT, CDR2 YYEEEE. The CDR3 region has the DNA TGTGCCAGCAGCTTGCCGACAGGGTTGAACACTGAAGCTTTCTTT. As protein: CASSLPTGLNTEAFF. Based on the CDR3 plus reference TRBV5-6 and TRBJ1-1, the full variable domain is DAGVTQSPTHLIKTRGQQVTLRCSPKSGHDTVSWYQQALGQGPQFIFQYYEEEERQRGNFPDRFSGHQFPNYSSELNVNALLLGDSALYLCASSLPTGLNTEAFFGQGTRLTVV.

The rearrangement uses TRBV5-1 and TRBJ1-2; D remains unclear. Trimming cost V 1 base and J 4 bases, with 11 bases left between them. The CDR3 runs to 14 residues. Germline lookup yields CDR1 SGHRS and CDR2 YFSETQ. CDR3 DNA: TGCGCCAGCAGCTTGTCTGGGGATTTCTATGGCTACACCTTC. Translated: CASSLSGDFYGYTF.

The chain carries TRBV19 and TRBJ1-4; a weak D match, TRBD1 (5 bases). Germline V lookup: CDR1 LNHDA, CDR2 SQIVND (reference sequence). V lost 5 bases, J lost 5 bases, and 12 bases lay in between. The CDR3 covers 14 residues. This chain's CDR3 is CASSWDRANEKLFF. The CDR3 DNA reads TGTGCCAGTAGTTGGGACCGCGCCAATGAAAAACTGTTTTTT. Full variable domain (outside the CDR3, taken from reference TRBV19 and TRBJ1-4): DGGITQSPKYLFRKEGQNVTLSCEQNLNHDAMYWYRQDPGQGLRLIYYSQIVNDFQKGDIAEGYSVSREKKESFPLTVTSAQKNPTAFYLCASSWDRANEKLFFGSGTQLSVL.

The chain has TRBV10-3 and TRBJ2-1, with TRBD1 matching 10 bases. Germline loops: CDR1 ENHRY, CDR2 SYGVKD. CDR3 size: 16 residues. V trimming: 2 bases; J trimming: 7 bases; junction bases outside the gene matches: 8. The CDR3 sequence is CAISERSGQGGNEQFF. For the CDR3, the DNA is TGTGCCATCAGTGAGAGGAGCGGACAGGGGGGGAATGAGCAGTTCTTC.

The chain combines TRBV18 with TRBJ2-7; D is possibly TRBD2 (5 bases). Per the germline V gene, CDR1 is KGHSH and CDR2 is LQKENI. Trimming took 9 bases from V and 3 from J, leaving 15 bases between them. This CDR3 comprises 13 residues. The CDR3 coding sequence is TGTGCCAGTCGAAGCGGAGCGGTCTACGAGCAGTACTTC. Encoded protein: CASRSGAVYEQYF.

The CDR3 here is CATSRGRENLYNEQFF. The DNA for the CDR3 is TGTGCCACCAGCAGAGGACGGGAAAACCTCTACAATGAGCAGTTCTTC. The chain uses TRBV15 and TRBJ2-1; D may be TRBD2 (5 bases). The germline gives CDR1 LNHNV, CDR2 YYDKDF (reference sequence). V lost 1 base to trimming and J lost 3 bases, with 13 bases between them. The CDR3 covers 16 residues.

The chain links TRBV5-5 to TRBJ2-7; D gene ambiguous. The V gene lost 3 bases and the J gene lost 3 bases, with 19 bases spanning the gap. Germline V CDR1 and CDR2: SGHKS, YYEKEE (reference sequence). This CDR3 has 16 amino acids. CDR3 loop: CASSWESTSFLYEQYF. CDR3 in DNA: TGTGCCAGCAGCTGGGAATCCACTTCCTTTCTCTACGAGCAGTACTTC.

This rearrangement joins TRBV11-2 to TRBJ2-2; 10 nucleotides align to TRBD2. V lost 5 bases to trimming and J lost 9 bases; unmatched junction nucleotides: 18. Germline CDR1 and CDR2: SGHAT and FQNNGV. The CDR3 has 18 amino acids. This CDR3 is CASSHFRASGSRSRELFF. CDR3 in DNA: TGTGCCAGCAGCCACTTTAGGGCTAGCGGGAGCCGTTCGCGGGAGCTGTTTTTT.

The V gene is TRBV6-1, the J gene TRBJ1-4; 9 bases agree with TRBD1. This CDR3 has 16 amino acids. The junction had 9 bases not matched to a gene; V was cut back by 3 bases and J by 7 bases. CDR1 MNHNS and CDR2 SASEGT come from the germline V gene. CDR3 protein: CASSDLVGTGSEKLFF. The CDR3, as DNA: TGTGCCAGCAGTGATCTTGTCGGGACAGGGTCTGAAAAACTGTTTTTT.

J is TRBJ2-1 and V is TRBV5-4; TRBD1 aligns across 7 bases. CDR3 length: 16 residues. J gave up 4 bases and V 1 base, and 8 bases lay outside the gene matches. The germline gives CDR1 SGHNT, CDR2 YYREEE (reference sequence). In DNA form, the CDR3 reads TGTGCCAGCAGCTTGCCGTCCGGGACAGTTTACAATGAGCAGTTCTTC. Amino acids: CASSLPSGTVYNEQFF.

The chain uses TRBV28 and TRBJ1-1; a weak D match, TRBD1 (6 bases). The CDR3 length is 15 residues. CDR1 is MDHEN and CDR2 is SYDVKM in the germline V gene. Trimming cost V 6 bases and J 2 bases, with 16 bases left between them. The CDR3 reads CASRTETGINTEAFF. The CDR3 coding sequence is TGTGCCAGCAGGACGGAAACAGGGATAAACACTGAAGCTTTCTTT.

The chain is built from TRBV7-2 and TRBJ2-1; possibly TRBD1 for D (5 bases). The germline V and J ends were trimmed by 4 bases and 9 bases, with 7 bases remaining between them. CDR1 is SGHTA and CDR2 is FQGNSA in the germline V gene. The CDR3 has 11 residues. The CDR3 loop reads CASSWGGEQFF. The CDR3 DNA follows: TGTGCCAGCAGCTGGGGCGGTGAGCAGTTCTTC.

The V and J genes are TRBV27 and TRBJ1-2; 9 bases are shared with TRBD1. Germline assignment: CDR1 MNHEY and CDR2 SMNVEV (reference sequence). The CDR3 consists of 15 residues. After removal of 5 bases from V and 2 bases from J, the junction contained 6 bases not matched to a gene. The chain's CDR3 is CASSPGQGRNYGYTF. CDR3 sequence (DNA): TGTGCCAGCAGTCCCGGACAGGGGAGGAACTATGGCTACACCTTC.

The rearrangement links TRBV28 to TRBJ2-7, with a possible D match to TRBD2 (5 bases). V was cut by 1 base and J by 0 bases, with 10 bases left in between. The length of the CDR3 is 15 residues. Germline-derived CDR1 and CDR2 are MDHEN and SYDVKM. The CDR3 protein is CASSLFSGPSYEQYF. DNA of the CDR3: TGTGCCAGCAGTTTATTCAGCGGTCCCTCCTACGAGCAGTACTTC. Full variable domain (outside the CDR3, taken from reference TRBV28 and TRBJ2-7): DVKVTQSSRYLVKRTGEKVFLECVQDMDHENMFWYRQDPGLGLRLIYFSYDVKMKEKGDIPEGYSVSREKKERFSLILESASTNQTSMYLCASSLFSGPSYEQYFGPGTRLTVT.

The DNA of the CDR3 is TGTGCCAGTAGTATAGTCCCGGGACCTAGAGAGCAGTTCTTC. Translation gives CASSIVPGPREQFF. V usage is TRBV19 and J usage is TRBJ2-1, with D possibly being TRBD1 or TRBD2 (5 bases each). The CDR3 consists of 14 residues. The V gene's germline CDR1 is LNHDA and CDR2 SQIVND (reference sequence). V was pared by 1 base and J by 10 bases, with 14 bases between.

The J gene is TRBJ2-7, the V gene TRBV19; 9 nucleotides align to TRBD1. V was clipped by 5 bases and J by 6 bases; unmatched bases: 8. The CDR3 totals 14 residues. Germline V gives CDR1 LNHDA, CDR2 SQIVND (reference sequence). CDR3 nucleotides: TGTGCCAGTAGTCGACAGGGGGAAGGGTTCGAGCAGTACTTC. Protein sequence: CASSRQGEGFEQYF. Full variable domain (outside the CDR3, taken from reference TRBV19 and TRBJ2-7): DGGITQSPKYLFRKEGQNVTLSCEQNLNHDAMYWYRQDPGQGLRLIYYSQIVNDFQKGDIAEGYSVSREKKESFPLTVTSAQKNPTAFYLCASSRQGEGFEQYFGPGTRLTVT.

The V and J genes are TRBV4-1 and TRBJ2-2; no clear D. The germline CDR1 and CDR2 sequences are MGHRA and YSYEKL. V lost 0 bases to trimming and J lost 6 bases, with 2 bases between them. CDR3 length: 12 amino acids. The CDR3: CASSQDAGELFF. The CDR3 DNA reads TGCGCCAGCAGCCAAGATGCCGGGGAGCTGTTTTTT.

The genes are TRBV5-1 and TRBJ2-3; unclear D gene. V was shortened by 1 base and J by 1 base, with 4 bases between the two germline ends. Germline V gene lookup returns CDR1 SGHRS and CDR2 YFSETQ. This CDR3 comprises 13 residues. CDR3 DNA: TGCGCCAGCAGCTTGTCGGGCACAGATACGCAGTATTTT. Protein sequence: CASSLSGTDTQYF.

The V gene is TRBV19, the J gene TRBJ1-1; D gene ambiguous. Trimming took off 7 bases at V and 8 bases at J, with 14 bases between the two ends. The CDR3 runs to 12 residues. Per the germline V gene, CDR1 is LNHDA and CDR2 is SQIVND (reference sequence). CDR3 sequence: CASTLGSKEAFF. DNA of the CDR3: TGTGCCAGTACATTAGGATCGAAGGAAGCTTTCTTT.

The chain employs TRBV4-3 and TRBJ2-5; TRBD1 matches at 7 bases. V trimming: 4 bases; J trimming: 0 bases; junction bases outside the gene matches: 8. Germline values: CDR1 LGHNA, CDR2 YSLEER. CDR3 length equals 16 residues. The CDR3 region has the DNA TGCGCCAGCAGCCTTATCGGGCAGGGGGACCAAGAGACCCAGTACTTC. This encodes CASSLIGQGDQETQYF.

The chain uses TRBV27 and TRBJ2-5; D ambiguous. Germline V CDR1 and CDR2: MNHEY, SMNVEV (reference sequence). The CDR3 runs to 14 residues. V gave up 2 bases and J gave up 5 bases, with 12 bases separating them. CDR3 sequence (DNA): TGTGCCAGCAGTTTAAGGTCGTCCCGGGAGACCCAGTACTTC. Its protein is CASSLRSSRETQYF.

The chain carries TRBV5-5 and TRBJ1-1; 8 bases align to TRBD1. Per the germline V gene, CDR1 is SGHKS and CDR2 is YYEKEE (reference sequence). Germline trimming cut 1 base from V and 2 bases from J; bases unmatched to any gene: 4. The CDR3 contains 15 residues. The CDR3 region is CASSLTGGANTEAFF. The DNA of the CDR3 is TGTGCCAGCAGCTTGACAGGGGGTGCTAACACTGAAGCTTTCTTT. The full variable domain, with the rest looked up from reference TRBV5-5 and TRBJ1-1, is DAGVTQSPTHLIKTRGQQVTLRCSPISGHKSVSWYQQVLGQGPQFIFQYYEKEERGRGNFPDRFSARQFPNYSSELNVNALLLGDSALYLCASSLTGGANTEAFFGQGTRLTVV.